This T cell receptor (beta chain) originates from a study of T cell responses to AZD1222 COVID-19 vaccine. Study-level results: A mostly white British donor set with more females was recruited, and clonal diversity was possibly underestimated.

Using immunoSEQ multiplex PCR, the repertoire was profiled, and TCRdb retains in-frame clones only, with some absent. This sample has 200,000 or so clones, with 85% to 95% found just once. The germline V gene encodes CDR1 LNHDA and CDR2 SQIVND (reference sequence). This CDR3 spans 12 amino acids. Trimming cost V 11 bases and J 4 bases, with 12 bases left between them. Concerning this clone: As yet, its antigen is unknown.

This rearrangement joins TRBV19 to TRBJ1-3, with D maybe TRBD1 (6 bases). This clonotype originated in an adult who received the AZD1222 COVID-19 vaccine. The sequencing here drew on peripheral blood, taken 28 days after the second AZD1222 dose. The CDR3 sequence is CACRGSGNTIYF. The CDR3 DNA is TGTGCCTGCAGGGGTTCCGGAAACACCATATATTTT. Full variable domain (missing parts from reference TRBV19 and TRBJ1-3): DGGITQSPKYLFRKEGQNVTLSCEQNLNHDAMYWYRQDPGQGLRLIYYSQIVNDFQKGDIAEGYSVSREKKESFPLTVTSAQKNPTAFYLCACRGSGNTIYFGEGSWLTVV.